This TCR beta chain was recovered during a study of T cell responses to AZD1222 COVID-19 vaccine. Study-wide findings and caveats: Mostly white British, mostly female donors; authors suggested clonal diversity may be underestimated. Seropositive AZD1222 recipients at baseline numbered only five or six.

CDR1 and CDR2 (germline): SGHRS, YFSETQ. The CDR3 extends over 13 amino acids. The junction had 7 bases not matched to a gene; V was cut back by 6 bases and J by 5 bases. As regards this clone: The antigen is not known.

Generated by immunoSEQ multiplex PCR, the TCRdb table keeps only in-frame clones and is missing some. Here the sample spans roughly 150,000 clones, around 91% being singletons. The sample here was peripheral blood, taken on day 0 of AZD1222 vaccination. The sequence came from an adult in good health. This rearrangement joins TRBV5-1 to TRBJ2-5; 7 bases fit TRBD2. The CDR3 region has the DNA TGCGCCAGCACCCCTTTGGGGGGGGAGACCCAGTACTTC. This sequence encodes CASTPLGGETQYF.